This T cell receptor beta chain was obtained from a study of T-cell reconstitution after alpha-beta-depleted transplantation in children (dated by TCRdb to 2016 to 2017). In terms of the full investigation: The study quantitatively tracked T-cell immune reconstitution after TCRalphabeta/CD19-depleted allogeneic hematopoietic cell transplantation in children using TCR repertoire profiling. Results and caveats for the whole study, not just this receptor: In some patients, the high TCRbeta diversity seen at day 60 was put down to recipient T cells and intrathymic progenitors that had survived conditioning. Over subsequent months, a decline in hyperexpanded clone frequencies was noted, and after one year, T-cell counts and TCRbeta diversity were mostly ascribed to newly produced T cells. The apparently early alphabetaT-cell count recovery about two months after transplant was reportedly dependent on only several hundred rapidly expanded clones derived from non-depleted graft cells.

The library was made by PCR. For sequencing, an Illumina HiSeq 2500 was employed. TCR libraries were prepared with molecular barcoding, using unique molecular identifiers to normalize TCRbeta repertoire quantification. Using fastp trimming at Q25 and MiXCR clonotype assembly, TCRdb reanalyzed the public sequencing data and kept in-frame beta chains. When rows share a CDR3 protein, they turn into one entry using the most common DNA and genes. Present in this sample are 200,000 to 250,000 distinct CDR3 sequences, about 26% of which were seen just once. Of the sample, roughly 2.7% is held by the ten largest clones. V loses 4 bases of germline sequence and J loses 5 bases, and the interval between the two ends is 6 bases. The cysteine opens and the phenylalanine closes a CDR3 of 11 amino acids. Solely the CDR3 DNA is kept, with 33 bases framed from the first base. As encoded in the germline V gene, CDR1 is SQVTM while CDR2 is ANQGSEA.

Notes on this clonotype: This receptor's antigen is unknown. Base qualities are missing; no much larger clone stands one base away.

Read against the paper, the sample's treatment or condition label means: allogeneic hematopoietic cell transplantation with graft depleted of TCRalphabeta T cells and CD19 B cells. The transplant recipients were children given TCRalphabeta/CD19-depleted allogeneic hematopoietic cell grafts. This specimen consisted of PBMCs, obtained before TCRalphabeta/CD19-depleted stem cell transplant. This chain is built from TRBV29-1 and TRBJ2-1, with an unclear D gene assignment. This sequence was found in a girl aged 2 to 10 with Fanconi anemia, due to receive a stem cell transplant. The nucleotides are TGCAGCGTTGTCAAGGACAATGAGCAGTTCTTC. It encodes CSVVKDNEQFF.